The 27 T cell receptor beta chains reported below all come from one sample, sequenced in a study of cytomegalovirus exposure and HLA in healthy donors. Here immunoSEQ multiplex PCR was the method, and the copy in TCRdb shows in-frame clones only, minus some. This sample has under 150,000 clones, with approximately 86% found just once. The material sequenced was PBMCs. The receptors were gathered from a man between 18 and 35 years old in good health and CMV-seropositive.

V is TRBV5-1 and J is TRBJ2-7, with 7 nucleotides matching TRBD1. This CDR3 comprises 18 residues. Germline loops: CDR1 SGHRS, CDR2 YFSETQ. After removal of 3 bases from V and 3 bases from J, the junction contained 18 bases not matched to a gene. The CDR3 coding sequence is TGCGCCAGCAGCTCAGCCGGGACAGAAGGGGGTTGGGGCTACGAGCAGTACTTC. It encodes CASSSAGTEGGWGYEQYF.

The gene calls are TRBV9 and TRBJ2-5, with D possibly TRBD1 on 5 matching bases. This CDR3 has 15 residues. Between the trimmed V and J ends, which lost 0 bases and 2 bases, there was a span of 11 bases. Germline V gene lookup returns CDR1 SGDLS and CDR2 YYNGEE. The CDR3 protein is CASSVGQGVQETQYF. CDR3 sequence (DNA): TGTGCCAGCAGCGTAGGACAAGGGGTACAAGAGACCCAGTACTTC.

This chain connects TRBV5-1 to TRBJ1-1; 8 bases agree with TRBD1. Germline CDR1 reads SGHRS; CDR2 reads YFSETQ. The ends lost 4 bases at V and 5 bases at J; junction bases unmatched: 7. This CDR3 comprises 14 residues. CDR3 bases: TGCGCCAGCAGCAACCAGGGGGCGCCTACTGAAGCTTTCTTT. It encodes CASSNQGAPTEAFF. Full variable domain (rest looked up from reference TRBV5-1 and TRBJ1-1): KAGVTQTPRYLIKTRGQQVTLSCSPISGHRSVSWYQQTPGQGLQFLFEYFSETQRNKGNFPGRFSGRQFSNSRSEMNVSTLELGDSALYLCASSNQGAPTEAFFGQGTRLTVV.

This clone was counted only a few times. Written as DNA, the CDR3 is TGTGCCAGCAGCTTAGGGAGACAGGGCGGTGGCTACACCTTC. Translated: CASSLGRQGGGYTF. This chain links TRBV7-8 with TRBJ1-2; 7 bases align to TRBD1. Germline lookup yields CDR1 SGHVS and CDR2 FQNEAQ. V was pared by 1 base and J by 7 bases, with 6 bases of the junction left unmatched. The length of the CDR3 is 14 residues.

The genes are TRBV6-5 and TRBJ1-2; D not resolved. CDR3 length equals 13 residues. Germline V gene data show CDR1 as MNHEY and CDR2 as SVGAGI. The V end was cut by 6 bases, the J end by 3 bases, with 11 bases between. CDR3 nucleotides: TGTGCCAGCAGGAGGGCGTCAGACTATGGCTACACCTTC. Translation: CASRRASDYGYTF.

The chain employs TRBV11-2 and TRBJ2-2, with D maybe TRBD2 (5 bases). Germline loops: CDR1 SGHAT, CDR2 FQNNGV. Deletions cut 7 bases from V and 5 bases from J, with 17 bases between. This CDR3 region has 15 residues. CDR3 bases: TGTGCCAGCACCCTCGGGGTACAGAATACCGGGGAGCTGTTTTTT. The encoded protein is CASTLGVQNTGELFF.

The chain combines TRBV4-1 with TRBJ2-5; no reliable D call. The V gene lost 1 base and the J gene lost 5 bases, with 11 bases spanning the gap. CDR3 length: 14 residues. Germline CDR1 and CDR2: MGHRA and YSYEKL. Written as DNA, the CDR3 is TGCGCCAGCAGCCAAGGAGTCCTGGAGGAGACCCAGTACTTC. It translates to CASSQGVLEETQYF.

The J gene is TRBJ2-2, the V gene TRBV7-2; D might be TRBD1 (5 bases). V was trimmed by 4 bases and J by 4 bases, leaving 7 bases between them. This CDR3 has 13 residues. Germline-derived CDR1 and CDR2 are SGHTA and FQGNSA. This CDR3 is CASSSQGTGELFF. The CDR3 nucleotides read TGTGCCAGCAGCTCTCAGGGCACCGGGGAGCTGTTTTTT.

The rearrangement links TRBV19 to TRBJ1-1; D possibly corresponds to TRBD1 (5 bases). The CDR3 sequence is 13 residues long. Germline V gene data show CDR1 as LNHDA and CDR2 as SQIVND (reference sequence). Trimming shortened V by 3 bases and J by 6 bases, and 11 bases separated the two germline ends. In DNA, the CDR3 is TGTGCCAGTAGTATCCGACAGATACCTGAAGCTTTCTTT. It encodes CASSIRQIPEAFF.

The V call is TRBV27, the J call TRBJ2-3; perhaps TRBD2 as D (5 bases). The CDR3 extends over 18 amino acids. V was shortened by 0 bases and J by 1 base, with 17 bases between the two germline ends. Per germline, CDR1 MNHEY and CDR2 SMNVEV (reference sequence). CDR3 nucleotides: TGTGCCAGCAGTTTATCGGCCCTTGGTCTAGCCCGCACAGATACGCAGTATTTT. Amino acid sequence: CASSLSALGLARTDTQYF.

The V gene is TRBV28, the J gene TRBJ1-5; D is unclear. There are 11 residues in the CDR3. The V gene's germline CDR1 is MDHEN and CDR2 SYDVKM. The germline V and J ends were trimmed by 5 bases and 12 bases, with 11 bases remaining between them. The CDR3 bases are TGTGCCAGCAGTCCCCAGGTTCTCCAGCATTTT. Its protein is CASSPQVLQHF.

V is TRBV5-1 and J is TRBJ1-3, with 9 bases identical to TRBD1. V was clipped by 0 bases and J by 3 bases; unmatched bases: 13. Germline-derived CDR1 and CDR2 are SGHRS and YFSETQ. The CDR3 is 19 amino acids. The CDR3 reads CASSLARTGDSFSGNTIYF. The CDR3 DNA follows: TGCGCCAGCAGCTTGGCCAGGACAGGGGACTCCTTCAGTGGAAACACCATATATTTT.

The chain is built from TRBV2 and TRBJ2-7, with 10 bases matching TRBD1. In germline, CDR1 is SNHLY, CDR2 FYNNEI. Trimming cost V 4 bases and J 0 bases; bases outside gene matches: 3. The CDR3 loop spans 15 amino acids. CDR3 sequence reads: CASSVGQGISYEQYF. DNA of the CDR3: TGTGCCAGCAGTGTGGGACAGGGGATCTCCTACGAGCAGTACTTC.

The chain is built from TRBV7-6 and TRBJ2-5; 8 bases agree with TRBD2. The length of the CDR3 is 15 residues. Trimming took 2 bases from V and 5 from J; bases not matched to a gene: 7. Germline loops: CDR1 SGHVS, CDR2 FNYEAQ. The CDR3 coding sequence is TGTGCCAGCAGCTTAACCGGGACTAGGAAGGAGACCCAGTACTTC. It codes for CASSLTGTRKETQYF. The full variable domain, in which reference TRBV7-6 and TRBJ2-5 provide the parts outside the CDR3, is GAGVSQSPRYKVTKRGQDVALRCDPISGHVSLYWYRQALGQGPEFLTYFNYEAQQDKSGLPNDRFSAERPEGSISTLTIQRTEQRDSAMYRCASSLTGTRKETQYFGPGTRLLVL.

The rearrangement joins TRBV10-2 to TRBJ1-2; 7 nucleotides align to TRBD1. This CDR3 is 15 amino acids long. The V and J ends lost 4 bases and 3 bases, in that order; junction bases with no gene match: 8. Germline CDR1 reads WSHSY; CDR2 reads SAAADI. The DNA of the CDR3 is TGCGCCAGCAGTGTGACAGGGAAGGACGACTATGGCTACACCTTC. Translated: CASSVTGKDDYGYTF.

The chain employs TRBV11-3 and TRBJ2-7; 7 positions agree with TRBD1. With V trimmed by 5 bases and J by 3 bases, 22 bases remained unmatched. The CDR3 has 19 residues. Germline V gene data show CDR1 as SGHNT and CDR2 as YENEEA. CDR3 nucleotides: TGTGCCAGCAGCCCGAGCAGCCGACAGGGCACACAAACTTTCTACGAGCAGTACTTC. It encodes CASSPSSRQGTQTFYEQYF.

This clone was counted a few times. This rearrangement joins TRBV29-1 to TRBJ1-2; D gene ambiguous. This CDR3 spans 13 amino acids. The V and J ends lost 7 bases and 6 bases respectively, with 18 bases between them. Germline CDR1 is SQVTM and CDR2 is ANQGSEA. Here the CDR3 DNA reads TGCAGCGCCAGAGACTCATCACCGCATGGCTACACCTTC. It codes for CSARDSSPHGYTF.

The chain has TRBV6-6 and TRBJ2-7; D not resolved. The germline V gene has CDR1 MNHNY and CDR2 SVGAGI (reference sequence). The CDR3 runs 14 residues. Trimming stripped 6 bases from V and 2 bases from J, with 14 bases between. As DNA, the CDR3 is TGTGCCAGCAGGCTCACCTACGGAGCCTACGAGCAGTACTTC. Its protein is CASRLTYGAYEQYF.

This chain joins TRBV25-1 and TRBJ2-2; TRBD1 matches 9 bases. V dropped 1 base and J dropped 6; count of bases not matched to a gene: 6. The germline V gene encodes CDR1 MGHDK and CDR2 SYGVNS. This CDR3 is built from 16 residues. The CDR3 DNA reads as TGTGCCAGCAGTGAATTTCGGACAGGGGTCGCCGGGGAGCTGTTTTTT. Its translation is CASSEFRTGVAGELFF.

This chain's CDR3 is CASSLGDTIYF. Here the CDR3 DNA reads TGTGCCAGCAGCCTCGGAGACACCATATATTTT. The rearrangement joins TRBV2 to TRBJ1-3; D remains ambiguous. The length of the CDR3 is 11 residues. The V and J ends lost 6 bases and 8 bases respectively, with 8 bases between them. CDR1 is SNHLY, CDR2 FYNNEI, per germline.

This sequence joins TRBV5-1 and TRBJ1-1, with D possibly TRBD1 on 5 matching bases. Trimming removed 0 bases at V and 4 bases at J, with 16 bases between. The CDR3 is made up of 16 amino acids. Germline V lookup: CDR1 SGHRS, CDR2 YFSETQ. For the CDR3, the DNA is TGCGCCAGCAGCTTGGCGGGAGCGGCAAGGGGCACTGAAGCTTTCTTT. Translation: CASSLAGAARGTEAFF.

This chain joins TRBV5-1 and TRBJ2-3, with 10 positions matching TRBD2. J gave up 5 bases and V 4 bases, and 7 bases lay outside the gene matches. Germline V gene data show CDR1 as SGHRS and CDR2 as YFSETQ. This CDR3 region has 15 residues. CDR3 nucleotides: TGCGCCAGCAGCCGAGCGGGAGGGAAGGAAGATACGCAGTATTTT. Translated, it gives CASSRAGGKEDTQYF.

The chain uses TRBV5-1 and TRBJ1-2; 8 nucleotides agree with TRBD1. This CDR3 spans 14 amino acids. V gave up 5 bases and J gave up 0 bases; unmatched junction bases: 3. The germline CDR1 and CDR2 sequences are SGHRS and YFSETQ. CDR3 coding DNA: TGCGCCAGCAGACAGGGGGGAGCTAACTATGGCTACACCTTC. Translation gives CASRQGGANYGYTF.

This clone was observed a few times. V usage is TRBV19 and J usage is TRBJ2-7; TRBD1 is a possible D gene (5 bases). The length of the CDR3 is 14 residues. Germline CDR1 and CDR2: LNHDA and SQIVND (reference sequence). Trimming removed 7 bases at V and 0 bases at J, with 13 bases between. Here the CDR3 DNA reads TGTGCCAGTAAAAACAGGATCAGCTCCTACGAGCAGTACTTC. It is translated as CASKNRISSYEQYF.

The genes are TRBV14 and TRBJ1-1, with TRBD1 as a possible D gene (6 bases). Germline CDR1 is SGHDN and CDR2 is FVKESK. CDR3 length: 13 residues. The V and J ends lost 4 bases and 6 bases respectively, with 12 bases between them. The CDR3 nucleotides are TGTGCCAGCAGCCCTACAGGGTTATCTGAAGCTTTCTTT. Protein: CASSPTGLSEAFF. Variable domain in full (rest from reference TRBV14 and TRBJ1-1): EAGVTQFPSHSVIEKGQTVTLRCDPISGHDNLYWYRRVMGKEIKFLLHFVKESKQDESGMPNNRFLAERTGGTYSTLKVQPAELEDSGVYFCASSPTGLSEAFFGQGTRLTVV.

The chain links TRBV27 to TRBJ2-3; TRBD1 agrees at 8 bases. The trim removed 5 bases at V and 0 bases at J, leaving 16 bases unmatched. This CDR3 contains 19 residues. The V gene's germline CDR1 is MNHEY and CDR2 SMNVEV (reference sequence). Here the CDR3 reads CASSASIPGQGASTDTQYF. The CDR3 DNA reads as TGTGCCAGCAGTGCCTCTATCCCCGGGCAGGGGGCAAGCACAGATACGCAGTATTTT.

V is TRBV10-3 and J is TRBJ1-1; D is possibly TRBD1 (5 bases). Germline values: CDR1 ENHRY, CDR2 SYGVKD. V was cut by 10 bases and J by 8 bases, with 14 bases left in between. CDR3 length: 11 residues. The CDR3 region has the DNA TGTGCCACCAACGGGCGGACAGAAGCTTTCTTT. Protein product: CATNGRTEAFF.